A single sample gave rise to the 3 T cell receptor beta chains below, sequenced in a study of cytomegalovirus exposure and HLA in healthy donors. 13 Jbeta primers and 60 Vbeta primers were used for the PCR. TCRdb keeps only in-frame clones here, not all; method: immunoSEQ multiplex PCR. This sample has 130,000 to 150,000 clones, with approximately 80% found just once. The specimen was PBMCs. The receptors here all came from a male donor in good health and CMV-seronegative.

This chain joins TRBV18 and TRBJ2-1; D uncertain. The V and J ends lost 0 bases and 4 bases respectively, with 13 bases between them. The CDR3 covers 16 residues. Germline values: CDR1 KGHSH, CDR2 LQKENI. This chain's CDR3 is CASSPPIRQQYNEQFF. CDR3 in DNA: TGTGCCAGCTCACCACCGATAAGACAACAATACAATGAGCAGTTCTTC.

This chain joins TRBV5-4 and TRBJ1-2; D gene ambiguous. V was pared by 4 bases and J by 7 bases, with 11 bases between. Germline CDR1 is SGHNT and CDR2 is YYREEE (reference sequence). This CDR3 spans 12 amino acids. CDR3 in amino acids: CASSILRSGYTF. The CDR3 bases are TGTGCCAGCAGCATCCTGAGAAGTGGCTACACCTTC.

A few counts support this clone. The V and J genes are TRBV7-9 and TRBJ2-7; D not resolved. The CDR3 totals 11 residues. The germline V gene encodes CDR1 SEHNR and CDR2 FQNEAQ (reference sequence). Trimming shortened V by 10 bases and J by 0 bases, and 7 bases separated the two germline ends. The CDR3 loop reads CAIESSYEQYF. The CDR3 DNA follows: TGTGCCATTGAGAGCTCCTACGAGCAGTACTTC.